These 15 T cell receptor beta chains share one sample of origin, sequenced in a study of identical twins. TCRdb re-called the 5' RACE reads through MiXCR, storing one row per CDR3 protein. The sample records about 520,000 distinct CDR3 sequences, about 20% being singletons. A further study also used this sample, focusing on T cells expressing NK-cell markers.

Sequencing was done on a sample of CD4+ T cells sorted from blood. The receptors derive from a woman aged 18 to 35 in good health.

V usage is TRBV5-1 and J usage is TRBJ2-7, with TRBD2 as a possible D gene (6 bases). Per germline, CDR1 SGHRS and CDR2 YFSETQ. V gave up 0 bases and J gave up 2 bases, with 9 bases separating them. The CDR3 consists of 14 residues. The CDR3 loop reads CASSLEAGTYEQYF. The CDR3 coding sequence is TGCGCCAGCAGCTTGGAGGCGGGGACCTACGAGCAGTACTTC.

J is TRBJ2-3 and V is TRBV12-3 or TRBV12-4, with D possibly matching TRBD1 (7 bases). The ends were cut back, 8 bases at V and 4 bases at J, with 22 bases in the middle. The CDR3 spans 16 residues. The CDR3 protein is CASGVRGSGVADTQYF. The CDR3 DNA sequence: TGTGCCAGCGGAGTCAGGGGGTCGGGAGTGGCAGATACGCAGTATTTT.

This chain joins TRBV7-6 and TRBJ2-5, with 13 positions matching TRBD2. The germline gives CDR1 SGHVS, CDR2 FNYEAQ. V gave up 5 bases and J gave up 9 bases; unmatched junction bases: 6. The CDR3 sequence is 14 residues long. CDR3 sequence (DNA): TGTGCCAGCAGCACCTCCGGGACTAGCGGGGCCCAGTACTTC. This encodes CASSTSGTSGAQYF.

This clonotype was detected a few times. The rearrangement links TRBV6-2 or TRBV6-3 to TRBJ2-1, with a possible D match to TRBD2 (7 bases). Germline loops: CDR1 MNHEY, CDR2 SVGEGT. This CDR3 spans 12 amino acids. The CDR3 DNA reads TGTGCGGGGGGGGCGCTTTTTGCTGAGCAGTTCTTC. It encodes CAGGALFAEQFF.

This chain joins TRBV15 and TRBJ2-7, with a tentative D call TRBD2 (5 bases). Between the trimmed V and J ends, which lost 0 bases and 3 bases, there was a span of 9 bases. The CDR3 length is 14 residues. Germline V gene data show CDR1 as LNHNV and CDR2 as YYDKDF (reference sequence). CDR3 sequence reads: CATSRERGFYEQYF. DNA of the CDR3: TGTGCCACCAGCAGAGAACGAGGGTTCTACGAGCAGTACTTC. Combining the CDR3 with reference TRBV15 and TRBJ2-7 gives the whole variable domain DAMVIQNPRYQVTQFGKPVTLSCSQTLNHNVMYWYQQKSSQAPKLLFHYYDKDFNNEADTPDNFQSRRPNTSFCFLDIRSPGLGDTAMYLCATSRERGFYEQYFGPGTRLTVT.

This clonotype was counted ten times or more. CDR3 nucleotides: TGCAGCGTTGCAGTAGGGAGTCGGGATACGCAGTATTTT. It translates to CSVAVGSRDTQYF. This chain connects TRBV29-1 to TRBJ2-3; D is possibly TRBD2 (5 bases). From germline, CDR1 is SQVTM and CDR2 ANQGSEA. The CDR3 has 13 residues. Trimming shortened V by 4 bases and J by 6 bases, and 14 bases separated the two germline ends.

This clonotype was observed a few times. The chain combines TRBV20-1 with TRBJ1-6; D is undetermined. Per the germline V gene, CDR1 is DFQATT and CDR2 is SNEGSKA (reference sequence). Trimming stripped 3 bases from V and 8 bases from J, with 11 bases between. There are 13 residues in the CDR3. The CDR3 is CSASHPQDSPLHF. CDR3 in DNA: TGCAGTGCTAGTCACCCCCAGGATTCACCCCTCCACTTT.

This chain joins TRBV7-2 and TRBJ2-1; maybe TRBD2 (7 bases). Trimming stripped 5 bases from V and 13 bases from J, with 21 bases between. Germline CDR1 and CDR2: SGHTA and FQGNSA. The CDR3 has 14 residues. Written as DNA, the CDR3 is TGTGCCAGCAGCGGGCCGGGGGGCGGCCCTGCCCAGTTCTTC. The encoded protein is CASSGPGGGPAQFF.

This clonotype has just a few counts. This chain joins TRBV12-3 or TRBV12-4 and TRBJ2-2; 11 nucleotides align to TRBD2. There are 16 residues in the CDR3. The V and J ends lost 1 base and 7 bases, in that order; junction bases with no gene match: 5. In DNA, the CDR3 is TGTGCCAGCAGTTTAGTGACTAGCGGGAAATTCGGGGAGCTGTTTTTT. Residues: CASSLVTSGKFGELFF.

This clonotype was picked up a small number of times. Written as DNA, the CDR3 is TGTGCCAGCAGCGTGGGGGCCATGGGGTTCACAGATACGCAGTATTTT. Its protein product is CASSVGAMGFTDTQYF. The V call is TRBV9, the J call TRBJ2-3; D possibly corresponds to TRBD1 (6 bases). Per the germline V gene, CDR1 is SGDLS and CDR2 is YYNGEE. V lost 2 bases and J lost 2, with 15 bases in between. CDR3 length: 16 residues. Full variable domain (missing parts from reference TRBV9 and TRBJ2-3): DSGVTQTPKHLITATGQRVTLRCSPRSGDLSVYWYQQSLDQGLQFLIQYYNGEERAKGNILERFSAQQFPDLHSELNLSSLELGDSALYFCASSVGAMGFTDTQYFGPGTRLTVL.

The rearrangement joins TRBV7-2 to TRBJ2-7; 10 positions match TRBD1. The V gene's germline CDR1 is SGHTA and CDR2 FQGNSA. The V gene end was trimmed by 4 bases and the J gene end by 4 bases; junction bases not matched to a gene: 4. CDR3 length: 14 amino acids. The CDR3 DNA reads as TGTGCCAGCAGCTCCCCGGGACAGGGGTACGAGCAGTACTTC. Amino acids: CASSSPGQGYEQYF.

This rearrangement joins TRBV10-3 to TRBJ2-7; D possibly corresponds to TRBD1 (5 bases). Trimming left V 0 bases short and J 6 bases short, with 12 bases between. The CDR3 contains 14 residues. Germline assignment: CDR1 ENHRY and CDR2 SYGVKD. The CDR3 loop is CAISESFRAGEQYF. CDR3 coding DNA: TGTGCCATCAGTGAGTCGTTCAGGGCTGGCGAGCAGTACTTC.

The rearrangement joins TRBV5-5 to TRBJ2-7; D possibly corresponds to TRBD1 (5 bases). Between the trimmed V and J ends, which lost 0 bases and 5 bases, there was a span of 12 bases. Germline V gene data show CDR1 as SGHKS and CDR2 as YYEKEE (reference sequence). The CDR3 extends over 14 amino acids. The CDR3: CASSLATTEDEQYF. In nucleotides, the CDR3 is TGTGCCAGCAGCTTGGCTACGACAGAAGACGAGCAGTACTTC.

The table lists this clonotype with a few counts. The V gene is TRBV20-1, the J gene TRBJ2-1, with TRBD1 matching over 10 bases. The CDR3 has 15 residues. J was trimmed by 7 bases and V by 6 bases; bases with no gene match: 12. Germline-derived CDR1 and CDR2 are DFQATT and SNEGSKA (reference sequence). The CDR3 loop reads CSANLRDRGRNEQFF. For the CDR3, the DNA is TGCAGTGCCAACCTCCGGGACAGGGGTCGAAATGAGCAGTTCTTC.

The chain uses TRBV9 and TRBJ2-2; no reliable D call. The germline gives CDR1 SGDLS, CDR2 YYNGEE. The CDR3 consists of 16 residues. Trimming stripped 2 bases from V and 1 base from J, with 12 bases between. In DNA form, the CDR3 reads TGTGCCAGCAGCGTCTCAGGCTCTGGGAACACCGGGGAGCTGTTTTTT. It specifies CASSVSGSGNTGELFF.